The TCR beta chain described here comes from a study of T cell responses to AZD1222 COVID-19 vaccine. The CDR3 length is 15 residues. Germline V gives CDR1 SGHTA, CDR2 FQGNSA. V was shortened by 0 bases and J by 1 base, with 7 bases between the two germline ends. The protocol was immunoSEQ multiplex PCR, while the TCRdb copy is restricted to in-frame clones and leaves out a portion. Of 120,000 or so clones listed, approximately 89% are singletons. This chain uses TRBV7-2 with TRBJ1-5; D is undetermined. The sequence derives from an adult in good health. Sequenced here: peripheral blood, sampled on day 0 of AZD1222 vaccination. CDR3 sequence (DNA): TGTGCCAGCAGCTTAGCTTTTTCCAGCAATCAGCCCCAGCATTTT. Amino acid sequence: CASSLAFSSNQPQHF.